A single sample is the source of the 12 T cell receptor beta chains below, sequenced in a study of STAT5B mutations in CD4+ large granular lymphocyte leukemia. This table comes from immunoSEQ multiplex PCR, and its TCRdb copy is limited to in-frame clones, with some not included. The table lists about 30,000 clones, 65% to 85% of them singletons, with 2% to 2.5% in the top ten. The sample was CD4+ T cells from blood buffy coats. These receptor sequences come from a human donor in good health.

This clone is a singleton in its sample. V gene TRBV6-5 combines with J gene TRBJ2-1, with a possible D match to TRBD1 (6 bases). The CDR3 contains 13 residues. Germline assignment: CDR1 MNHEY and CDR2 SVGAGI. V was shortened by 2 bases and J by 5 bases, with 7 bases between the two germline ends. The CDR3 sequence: CASSYRGNNEQFF. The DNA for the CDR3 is TGTGCCAGCAGTTACAGGGGGAACAATGAGCAGTTCTTC.

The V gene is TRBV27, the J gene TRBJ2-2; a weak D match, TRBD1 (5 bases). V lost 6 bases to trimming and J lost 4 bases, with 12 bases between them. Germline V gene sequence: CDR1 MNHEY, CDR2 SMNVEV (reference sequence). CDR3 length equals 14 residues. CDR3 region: CASRPRQSTGELFF. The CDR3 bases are TGTGCCAGCAGACCCAGACAGTCCACCGGGGAGCTGTTTTTT.

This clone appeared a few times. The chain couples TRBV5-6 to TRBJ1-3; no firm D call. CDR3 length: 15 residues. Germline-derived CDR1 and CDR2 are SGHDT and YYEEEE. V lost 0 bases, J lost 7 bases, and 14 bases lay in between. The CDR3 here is CASSLAGPTRNTIYF. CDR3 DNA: TGTGCCAGCAGCTTGGCCGGACCAACGCGGAACACCATATATTTT.

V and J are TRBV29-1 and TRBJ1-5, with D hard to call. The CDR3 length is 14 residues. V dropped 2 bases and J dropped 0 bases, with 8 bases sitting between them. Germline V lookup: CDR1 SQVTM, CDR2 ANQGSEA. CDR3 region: CSVERPSSNQPQHF. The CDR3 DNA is TGCAGCGTTGAACGGCCTAGTAGCAATCAGCCCCAGCATTTT.

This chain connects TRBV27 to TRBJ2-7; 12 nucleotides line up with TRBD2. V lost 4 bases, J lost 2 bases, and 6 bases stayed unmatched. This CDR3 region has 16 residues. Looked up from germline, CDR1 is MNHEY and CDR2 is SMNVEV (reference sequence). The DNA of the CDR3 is TGTGCCAGCAGTTCTCCGACTAGCGGGGGTACCTACGAGCAGTACTTC. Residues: CASSSPTSGGTYEQYF.

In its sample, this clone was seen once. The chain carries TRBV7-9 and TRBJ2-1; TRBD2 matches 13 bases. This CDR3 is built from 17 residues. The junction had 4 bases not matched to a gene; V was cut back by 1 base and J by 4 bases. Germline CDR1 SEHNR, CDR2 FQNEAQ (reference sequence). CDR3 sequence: CASSLGGLAGEYNEQFF. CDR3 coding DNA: TGTGCCAGCAGCTTAGGAGGACTAGCGGGGGAATACAATGAGCAGTTCTTC.

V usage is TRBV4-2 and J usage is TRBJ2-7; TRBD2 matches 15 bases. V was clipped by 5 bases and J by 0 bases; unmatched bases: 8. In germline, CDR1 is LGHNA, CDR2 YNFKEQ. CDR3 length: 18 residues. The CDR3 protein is CASSIGLAGGRSSYEQYF. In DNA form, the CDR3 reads TGTGCCAGCAGCATAGGACTAGCGGGGGGGAGGAGCTCCTACGAGCAGTACTTC.

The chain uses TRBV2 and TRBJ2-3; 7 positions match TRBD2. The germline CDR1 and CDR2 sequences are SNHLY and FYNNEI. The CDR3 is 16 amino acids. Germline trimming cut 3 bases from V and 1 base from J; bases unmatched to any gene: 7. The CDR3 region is CASSDIRTSGTDTQYF. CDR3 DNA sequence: TGTGCCAGCAGTGATATAAGAACTAGCGGCACAGATACGCAGTATTTT.

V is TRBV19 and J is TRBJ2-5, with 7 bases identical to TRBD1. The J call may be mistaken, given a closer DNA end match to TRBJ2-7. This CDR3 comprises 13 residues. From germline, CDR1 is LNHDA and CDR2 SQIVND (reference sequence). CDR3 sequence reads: CASSKQGNYEQYF. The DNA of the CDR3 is TGTGCCAGTAGCAAACAGGGGAACTACGAGCAGTACTTC.

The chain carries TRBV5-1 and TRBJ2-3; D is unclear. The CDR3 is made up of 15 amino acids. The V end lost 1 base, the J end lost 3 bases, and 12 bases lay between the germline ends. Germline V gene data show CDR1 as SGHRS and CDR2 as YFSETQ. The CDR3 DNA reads TGCGCCAGCAGCTTGTCAGGCCCCAGGACAGATACGCAGTATTTT. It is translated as CASSLSGPRTDTQYF.

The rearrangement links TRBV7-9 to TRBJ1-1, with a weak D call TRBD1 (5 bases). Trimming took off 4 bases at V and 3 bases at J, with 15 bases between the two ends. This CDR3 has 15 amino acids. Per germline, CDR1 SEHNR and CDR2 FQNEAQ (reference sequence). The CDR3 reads CASSSTGTSHTEAFF. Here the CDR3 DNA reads TGTGCCAGCAGCTCCACCGGGACGAGCCACACTGAAGCTTTCTTT.

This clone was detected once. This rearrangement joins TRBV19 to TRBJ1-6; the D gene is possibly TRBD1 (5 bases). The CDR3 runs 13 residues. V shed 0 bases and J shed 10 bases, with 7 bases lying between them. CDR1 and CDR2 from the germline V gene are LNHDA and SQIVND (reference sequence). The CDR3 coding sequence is TGTGCCAGTAGTATAGAGGGGGAGTCACCCCTCCACTTT. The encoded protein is CASSIEGESPLHF. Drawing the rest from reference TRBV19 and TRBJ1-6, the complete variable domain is DGGITQSPKYLFRKEGQNVTLSCEQNLNHDAMYWYRQDPGQGLRLIYYSQIVNDFQKGDIAEGYSVSREKKESFPLTVTSAQKNPTAFYLCASSIEGESPLHFGNGTRLTVT.